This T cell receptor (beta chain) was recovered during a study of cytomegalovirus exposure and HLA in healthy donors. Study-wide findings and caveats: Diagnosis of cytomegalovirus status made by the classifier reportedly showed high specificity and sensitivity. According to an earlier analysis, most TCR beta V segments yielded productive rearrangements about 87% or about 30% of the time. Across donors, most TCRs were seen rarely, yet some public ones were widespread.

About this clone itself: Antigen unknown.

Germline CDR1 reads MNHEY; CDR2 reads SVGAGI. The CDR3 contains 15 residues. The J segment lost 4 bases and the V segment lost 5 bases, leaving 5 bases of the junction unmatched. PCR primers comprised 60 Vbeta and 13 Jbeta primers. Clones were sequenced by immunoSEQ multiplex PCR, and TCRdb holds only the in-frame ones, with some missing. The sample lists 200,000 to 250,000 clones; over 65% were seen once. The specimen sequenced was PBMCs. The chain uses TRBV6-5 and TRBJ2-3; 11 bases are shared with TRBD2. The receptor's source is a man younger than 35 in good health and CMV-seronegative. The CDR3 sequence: CASSGTSGSPDTQYF. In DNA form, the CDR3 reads TGTGCCAGCAGTGGTACTAGCGGGAGCCCAGATACGCAGTATTTT.